The 14 T cell receptor beta chains in this list originate from one sample, sequenced in a study of beta chain features in type 1 diabetes. The study reverse transcribed the entire isolated RNA, so it sequenced expressed TCRB transcripts. Some clones are missing from TCRdb's copy, which holds only in-frame ones; the method was immunoSEQ multiplex PCR. Counted here are approximately 250,000 clones, around 16% occurring once; the ten biggest clones make up roughly 0.08%. The antigens these receptors bind are not known. Study-wide results and limits: Type 1 diabetes patients showed a moderate but significant shortening of TCRB CDR3s in all four CD4+ subsets.

The source material was naive CD4+ T cells from blood. The receptors stem from a man under 40 with type 1 diabetes.

This clone appeared a few times. The rearrangement links TRBV5-4 to TRBJ2-1; 7 bases map to TRBD2. Germline assignment: CDR1 SGHNT and CDR2 YYREEE (reference sequence). The V gene end was trimmed by 0 bases and the J gene end by 2 bases; junction bases not matched to a gene: 2. CDR3 size: 15 residues. The CDR3 DNA reads TGTGCCAGCAGCTTGGACGCGGGAGCCTACAATGAGCAGTTCTTC. Its protein is CASSLDAGAYNEQFF.

This clone was seen more than once but under ten times. The chain employs TRBV2 and TRBJ2-1; tentative D call: TRBD2 (5 bases). Trimming removed 6 bases at V and 7 bases at J, with 10 bases between. This CDR3 region has 12 residues. Germline V gene data show CDR1 as SNHLY and CDR2 as FYNNEI. The CDR3 coding sequence is TGTGCCAGCAGAGCCCGGGGAAATGAGCAGTTCTTC. Translated: CASRARGNEQFF.

This clone was seen only a few times. The rearrangement joins TRBV7-9 to TRBJ2-7; no reliable D call. Germline CDR1 SEHNR, CDR2 FQNEAQ (reference sequence). This CDR3 contains 15 residues. The V end lost 4 bases, the J end lost 0 bases, and 13 bases lay between the germline ends. CDR3 sequence reads: CASSSRVFNSYEQYF. DNA for the CDR3: TGTGCCAGCAGCTCCCGAGTGTTTAACTCCTACGAGCAGTACTTC.

This clone was counted a few times. The gene calls are TRBV4-3 and TRBJ1-4; no clear D. Germline lookup yields CDR1 LGHNA and CDR2 YSLEER. CDR3 length equals 13 residues. The V end lost 1 base, the J end lost 5 bases, and 5 bases lay between the germline ends. The CDR3 nucleotides are TGCGCCAGCAGCCAAGCCAGAAATGAAAAACTGTTTTTT. It is translated as CASSQARNEKLFF.

This chain connects TRBV7-2 to TRBJ2-7; 7 bases map to TRBD1. Germline V gives CDR1 SGHTA, CDR2 FQGNSA. The CDR3 sequence is 15 residues long. After removal of 1 base from V and 0 bases from J, the junction contained 3 bases not matched to a gene. The CDR3 nucleotides are TGTGCCAGCAGCTTAGTGTGGGACAGCTCCTACGAGCAGTACTTC. It encodes CASSLVWDSSYEQYF.

The V and J genes are TRBV30 and TRBJ2-1, with 15 bases identical to TRBD2. After removal of 5 bases from V and 8 bases from J, the junction contained 10 bases not matched to a gene. CDR3 length: 16 amino acids. CDR1 and CDR2 (germline): GTSNPN, SVGIG (reference sequence). CDR3 nucleotide sequence: TGTGCCTGGGGGAATAAGGGACTAGCGGGAGGACATGAGCAGTTCTTC. Translation gives CAWGNKGLAGGHEQFF.

This sequence joins TRBV30 and TRBJ1-2, with D possibly matching TRBD1 (5 bases). The V gene's germline CDR1 is GTSNPN and CDR2 SVGIG (reference sequence). This CDR3 is built from 13 residues. Trimming pared 7 bases from V and 2 bases from J, leaving 14 bases between. As DNA, the CDR3 is TGTGCCTTAGGGACCGACGGCAACTATGGCTACACCTTC. This encodes CALGTDGNYGYTF.

This chain uses TRBV27 with TRBJ2-3; 11 bases align to TRBD2. This CDR3 is built from 15 residues. Trimming cost V 6 bases and J 3 bases; bases outside gene matches: 5. The V gene's germline CDR1 is MNHEY and CDR2 SMNVEV (reference sequence). CDR3 sequence (DNA): TGTGCCAGCAGCCGACTAGCGGGAAGGACAGATACGCAGTATTTT. This sequence encodes CASSRLAGRTDTQYF.

This clone has more than one count but fewer than ten. The J gene is TRBJ1-4, the V gene TRBV14; the D gene is possibly TRBD1 (5 bases). The germline CDR1 and CDR2 sequences are SGHDN and FVKESK. Trimming took off 4 bases at V and 8 bases at J, with 14 bases between the two ends. The CDR3 sequence is 14 residues long. The CDR3, as DNA: TGTGCCAGCAGCCCTCCAGGGACCCGAGAAAAACTGTTTTTT. It specifies CASSPPGTREKLFF.

This chain joins TRBV7-9 and TRBJ1-2, with 7 bases lining up with TRBD1. V lost 5 bases, J lost 2 bases, and 5 bases stayed unmatched. Germline V gene sequence: CDR1 SEHNR, CDR2 FQNEAQ (reference sequence). The CDR3 has 14 residues. CDR3 coding DNA: TGTGCCAGCAGCCCCTCGACAGGGAACTATGGCTACACCTTC. The encoded protein is CASSPSTGNYGYTF.

This clone was observed a few times. V and J are TRBV9 and TRBJ1-5; the D is unclear. The V end was cut by 0 bases, the J end by 5 bases, with 9 bases between. The CDR3 loop spans 14 amino acids. Germline-derived CDR1 and CDR2 are SGDLS and YYNGEE. CDR3 in DNA: TGTGCCAGCAGCGTAGGATCCGGGGATCAGCCCCAGCATTTT. Translating gives CASSVGSGDQPQHF.

The chain combines TRBV7-9 with TRBJ1-1; the D is unclear. Germline CDR1 SEHNR, CDR2 FQNEAQ (reference sequence). Trimming took 5 bases from V and 1 from J, leaving 14 bases between them. The CDR3 is 15 residues long. The CDR3 sequence: CASSLRLMTNTEAFF. CDR3 coding DNA: TGTGCCAGCAGCCTGCGACTCATGACGAACACTGAAGCTTTCTTT.

Only a few counts were recorded for this clone. V and J are TRBV9 and TRBJ1-2; D gene uncertain. V shed 5 bases and J shed 2 bases, with 10 bases lying between them. The CDR3 is 13 residues long. In germline, CDR1 is SGDLS, CDR2 YYNGEE. Written as DNA, the CDR3 is TGTGCCAGCAGTGGACTCCCGAACTATGGCTACACCTTC. Protein sequence: CASSGLPNYGYTF.

This clone was counted between two and nine times. This chain uses TRBV5-1 with TRBJ2-7, with no clear D. This CDR3 comprises 11 residues. Germline assignment: CDR1 SGHRS and CDR2 YFSETQ. Trimming stripped 0 bases from V and 6 bases from J, with 4 bases between. CDR3 in amino acids: CASSLAVEQYF. The DNA of the CDR3 is TGCGCCAGCAGCTTGGCGGTCGAGCAGTACTTC.